This TCR beta chain derives from a study of OX40 agonist ivuxolimab in advanced cancers. Profiled with immunoSEQ multiplex PCR; TCRdb holds only in-frame clones, not every one. The repertoire includes around 67,000 clones, over 75% of them detected once, and less than 9.5% sits in the top ten. The CDR3 extends over 15 amino acids. Germline V gene lookup returns CDR1 ENHRY and CDR2 SYGVKD. Trimming at V came to 11 bases and at J to 0 bases, leaving 8 bases not matched to a gene. This clone was observed a handful of times. The antigen is not known. Samples were taken at baseline and on day 1 of cycles 4 and 7. Study-level points and caveats: Within 6 weeks, CD4+ and CD8+ blood T cells expanded clonally at 0.1 to 3.0 mg/kg.

The specimen comprised CD4+ or CD8+ T cells sorted from blood, sampled in a trial of the OX40 agonist ivuxolimab. This receptor was identified in an adult with an advanced solid tumor such as melanoma, head and neck, liver or kidney cancer. This chain uses TRBV10-3 with TRBJ2-2; 8 bases align to TRBD1. CDR3: CAVRTGPTNTGELFF. The CDR3 bases are TGTGCCGTCCGGACAGGGCCTACGAACACCGGGGAGCTGTTTTTT.